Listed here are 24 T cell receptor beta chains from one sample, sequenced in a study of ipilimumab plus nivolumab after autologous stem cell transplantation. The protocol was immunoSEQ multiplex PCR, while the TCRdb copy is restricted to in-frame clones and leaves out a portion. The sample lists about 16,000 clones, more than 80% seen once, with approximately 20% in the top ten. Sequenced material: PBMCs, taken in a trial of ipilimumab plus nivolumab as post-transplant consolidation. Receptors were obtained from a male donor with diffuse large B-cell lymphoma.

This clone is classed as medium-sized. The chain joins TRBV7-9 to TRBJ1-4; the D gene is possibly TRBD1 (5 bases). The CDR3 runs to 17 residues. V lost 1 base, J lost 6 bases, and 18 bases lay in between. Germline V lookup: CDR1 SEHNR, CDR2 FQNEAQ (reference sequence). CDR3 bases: TGTGCCAGCAGCTTAGGGACATCAGGGCTTGGATATGAAAAACTGTTTTTT. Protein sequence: CASSLGTSGLGYEKLFF. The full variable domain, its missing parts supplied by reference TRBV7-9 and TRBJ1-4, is DTGVSQNPRHKITKRGQNVTFRCDPISEHNRLYWYRQTLGQGPEFLTYFQNEAQLEKSRLLSDRFSAERPKGSFSTLEIQRTEQGDSAMYLCASSLGTSGLGYEKLFFGSGTQLSVL.

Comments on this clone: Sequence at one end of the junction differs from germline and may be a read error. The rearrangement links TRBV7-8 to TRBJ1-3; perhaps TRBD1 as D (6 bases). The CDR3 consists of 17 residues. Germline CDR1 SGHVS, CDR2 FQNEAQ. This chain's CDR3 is CASSWDISDYSGSTIYF. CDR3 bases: TGTGCCAGCAGCTGGGACATCTCAGACTACTCTGGAAGCACCATATATTTT.

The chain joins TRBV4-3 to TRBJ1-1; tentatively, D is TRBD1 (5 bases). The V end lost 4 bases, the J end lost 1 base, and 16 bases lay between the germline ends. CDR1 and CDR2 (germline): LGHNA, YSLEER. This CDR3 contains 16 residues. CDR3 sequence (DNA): TGCGCCAGCAGCCGCACCTTAGGGACGGGGAACACTGAAGCTTTCTTT. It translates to CASSRTLGTGNTEAFF.

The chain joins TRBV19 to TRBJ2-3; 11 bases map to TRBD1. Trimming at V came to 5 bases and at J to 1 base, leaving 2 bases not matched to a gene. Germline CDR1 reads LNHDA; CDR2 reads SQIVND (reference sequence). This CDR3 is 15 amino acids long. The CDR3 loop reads CASSWTGGRTDTQYF. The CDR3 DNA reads TGTGCCAGTAGTTGGACAGGGGGCCGCACAGATACGCAGTATTTT.

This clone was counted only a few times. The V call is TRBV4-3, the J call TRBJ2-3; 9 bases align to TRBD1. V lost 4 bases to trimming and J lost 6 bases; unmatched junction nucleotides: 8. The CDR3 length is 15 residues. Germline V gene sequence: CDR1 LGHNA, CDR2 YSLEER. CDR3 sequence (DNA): TGCGCCAGCAGCCGAGGACAGGGGTGGGGCGATACGCAGTATTTT. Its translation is CASSRGQGWGDTQYF.

The CDR3 is CATSRSWGGQPQHF. CDR3 nucleotide sequence: TGTGCCACCAGCAGATCCTGGGGTGGTCAGCCCCAGCATTTT. This chain links TRBV15 with TRBJ1-5; D call uncertain. Trimming removed 2 bases from V and 6 bases from J, with 11 bases in between. The CDR3 is made up of 14 amino acids. Per germline, CDR1 LNHNV and CDR2 YYDKDF (reference sequence).

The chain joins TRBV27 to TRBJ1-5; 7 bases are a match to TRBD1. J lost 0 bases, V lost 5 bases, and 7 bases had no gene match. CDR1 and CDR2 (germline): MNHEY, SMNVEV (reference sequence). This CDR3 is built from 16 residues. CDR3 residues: CASSSRGQLSNQPQHF. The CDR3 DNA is TGTGCCAGCAGTAGCCGGGGACAGCTTAGCAATCAGCCCCAGCATTTT.

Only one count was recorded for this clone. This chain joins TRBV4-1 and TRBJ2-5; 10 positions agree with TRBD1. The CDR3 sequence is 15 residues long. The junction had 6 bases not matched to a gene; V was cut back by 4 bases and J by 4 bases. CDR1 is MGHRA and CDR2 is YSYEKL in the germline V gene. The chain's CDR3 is CASSLFDRGRETQYF. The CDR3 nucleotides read TGCGCCAGCAGCCTGTTCGACAGGGGGCGAGAGACCCAGTACTTC.

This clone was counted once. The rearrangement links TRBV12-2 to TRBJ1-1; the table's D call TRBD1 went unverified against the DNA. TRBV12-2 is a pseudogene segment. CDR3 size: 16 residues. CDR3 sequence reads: CASRPPSATGYTEAFF. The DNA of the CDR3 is TGTGCAAGTCGTCCTCCGTCCGCGACAGGGTACACTGAAGCTTTCTTT.

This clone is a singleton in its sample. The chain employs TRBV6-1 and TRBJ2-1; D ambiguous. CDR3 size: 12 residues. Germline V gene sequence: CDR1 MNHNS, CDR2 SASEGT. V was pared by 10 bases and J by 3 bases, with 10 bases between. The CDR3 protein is CATEGYYNEQFF. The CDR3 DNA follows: TGTGCCACGGAAGGGTACTACAATGAGCAGTTCTTC.

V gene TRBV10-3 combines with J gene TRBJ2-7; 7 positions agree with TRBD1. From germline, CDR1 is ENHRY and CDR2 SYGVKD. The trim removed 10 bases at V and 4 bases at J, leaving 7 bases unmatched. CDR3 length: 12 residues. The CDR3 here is CATLDRRYEQYF. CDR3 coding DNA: TGTGCCACCTTGGACAGGAGGTACGAGCAGTACTTC.

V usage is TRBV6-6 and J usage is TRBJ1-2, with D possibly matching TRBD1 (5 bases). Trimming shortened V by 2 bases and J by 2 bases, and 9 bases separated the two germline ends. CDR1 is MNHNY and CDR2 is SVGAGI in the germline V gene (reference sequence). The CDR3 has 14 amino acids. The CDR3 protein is CASSYGQGNYGYTF. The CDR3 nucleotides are TGTGCCAGCAGTTACGGTCAGGGAAACTATGGCTACACCTTC.

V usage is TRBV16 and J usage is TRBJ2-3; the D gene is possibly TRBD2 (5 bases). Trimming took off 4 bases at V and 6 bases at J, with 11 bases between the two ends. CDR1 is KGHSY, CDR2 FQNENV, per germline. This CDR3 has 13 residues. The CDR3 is CASSPTNLDTQYF. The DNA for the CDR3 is TGTGCCAGCAGCCCGACTAATCTGGATACGCAGTATTTT.

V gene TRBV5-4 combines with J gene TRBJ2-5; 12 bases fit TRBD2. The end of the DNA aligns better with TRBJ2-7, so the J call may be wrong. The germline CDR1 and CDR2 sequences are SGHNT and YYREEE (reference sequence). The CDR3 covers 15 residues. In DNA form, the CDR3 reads TGTGCCAGCAGCTTGGTCGGACTAGCGGGATACGAGCAGTACTTC. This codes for CASSLVGLAGYEQYF.

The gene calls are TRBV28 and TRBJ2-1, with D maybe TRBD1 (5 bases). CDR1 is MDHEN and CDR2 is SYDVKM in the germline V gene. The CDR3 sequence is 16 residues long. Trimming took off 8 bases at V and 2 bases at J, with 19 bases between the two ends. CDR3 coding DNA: TGTGCCAGCTACCCCCCGATGGGGCAGACCTACAATGAGCAGTTCTTC. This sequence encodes CASYPPMGQTYNEQFF.

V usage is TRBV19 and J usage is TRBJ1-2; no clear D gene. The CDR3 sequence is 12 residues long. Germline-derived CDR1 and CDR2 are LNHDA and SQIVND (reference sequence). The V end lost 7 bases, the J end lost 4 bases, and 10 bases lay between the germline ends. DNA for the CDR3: TGTGCCAGTATGCGACACCGCTATGGCTACACCTTC. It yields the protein CASMRHRYGYTF.

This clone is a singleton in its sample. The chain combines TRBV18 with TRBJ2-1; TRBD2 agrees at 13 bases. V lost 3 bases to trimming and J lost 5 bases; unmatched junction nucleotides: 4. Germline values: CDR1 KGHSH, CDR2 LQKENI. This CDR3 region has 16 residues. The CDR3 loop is CASSPRLAGGHNEQFF. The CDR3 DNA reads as TGTGCCAGCTCACCGCGACTAGCGGGAGGTCACAATGAGCAGTTCTTC.

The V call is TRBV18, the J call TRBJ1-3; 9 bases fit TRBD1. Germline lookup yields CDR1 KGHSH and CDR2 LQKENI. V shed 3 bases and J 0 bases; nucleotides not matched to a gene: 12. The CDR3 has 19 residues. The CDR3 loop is CASSPLGTGRRYSGNTIYF. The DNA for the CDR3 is TGTGCCAGCTCACCTCTCGGGACAGGGCGCCGCTACTCTGGAAACACCATATATTTT.

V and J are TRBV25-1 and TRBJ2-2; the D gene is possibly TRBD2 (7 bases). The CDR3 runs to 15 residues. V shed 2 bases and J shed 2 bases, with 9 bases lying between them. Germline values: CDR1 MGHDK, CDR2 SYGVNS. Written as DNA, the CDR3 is TGTGCCAGCAGTGAAGCGGGGGCCAACACCGGGGAGCTGTTTTTT. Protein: CASSEAGANTGELFF. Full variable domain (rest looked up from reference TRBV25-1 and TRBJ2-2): EADIYQTPRYLVIGTGKKITLECSQTMGHDKMYWYQQDPGMELHLIHYSYGVNSTEKGDLSSESTVSRIRTEHFPLTLESARPSHTSQYLCASSEAGANTGELFFGEGSRLTVL.

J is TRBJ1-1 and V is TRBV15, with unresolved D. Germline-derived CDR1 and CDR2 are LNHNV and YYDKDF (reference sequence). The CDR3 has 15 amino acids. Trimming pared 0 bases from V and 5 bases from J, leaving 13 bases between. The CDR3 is CATSREAGGWTEAFF. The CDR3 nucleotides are TGTGCCACCAGCAGAGAGGCAGGAGGGTGGACTGAAGCTTTCTTT.

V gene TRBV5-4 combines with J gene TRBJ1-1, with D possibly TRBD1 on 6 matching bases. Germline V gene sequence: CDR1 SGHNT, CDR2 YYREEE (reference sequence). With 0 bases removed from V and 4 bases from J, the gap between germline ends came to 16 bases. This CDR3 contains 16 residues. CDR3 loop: CASSLEDGGAGTEAFF. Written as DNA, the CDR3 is TGTGCCAGCAGCTTGGAGGATGGGGGGGCAGGCACTGAAGCTTTCTTT.

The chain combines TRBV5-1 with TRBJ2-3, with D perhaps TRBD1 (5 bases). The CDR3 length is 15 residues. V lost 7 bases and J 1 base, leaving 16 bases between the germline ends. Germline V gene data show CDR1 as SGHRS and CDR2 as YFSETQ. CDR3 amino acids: CASQVSGLGTDTQYF. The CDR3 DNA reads TGCGCCAGCCAAGTTTCAGGGTTGGGCACAGATACGCAGTATTTT.

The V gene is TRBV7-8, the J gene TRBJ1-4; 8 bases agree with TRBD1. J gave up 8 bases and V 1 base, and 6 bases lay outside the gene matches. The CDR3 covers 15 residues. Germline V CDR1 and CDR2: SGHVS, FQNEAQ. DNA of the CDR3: TGTGCCAGCAGCTTAGGAACCGGGACAGGAGAAAAACTGTTTTTT. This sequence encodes CASSLGTGTGEKLFF.

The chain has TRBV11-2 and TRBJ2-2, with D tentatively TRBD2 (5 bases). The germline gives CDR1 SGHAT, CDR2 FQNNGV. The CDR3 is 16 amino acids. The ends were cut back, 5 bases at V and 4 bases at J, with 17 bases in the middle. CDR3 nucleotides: TGTGCCAGCAGCCCTAGGGTGGGAGTGGCCACCGGGGAGCTGTTTTTT. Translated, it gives CASSPRVGVATGELFF.